This T cell receptor (beta chain) was recovered during a study of blood T cells in healthy people across ages. With a J-beta primer mix and a sample-barcoded 5' primer, a second PCR ran roughly 7 to 11 cycles. TCRdb ran MiXCR on the 5' RACE reads and lists one entry per CDR3 protein. This table has about 780,000 distinct CDR3 sequences, around a quarter appearing once. Germline loops: CDR1 SGHAT, CDR2 FQNNGV. The CDR3 has 15 residues. V gave up 4 bases and J gave up 8 bases, with 17 bases separating them. These same data were also listed under a study on T cells of mothers and their children. Per that study: Evidence of persistent microchimeric T cell clones was absent.

The specimen sequenced was blood. This sequence originates from a boy between 10 and 17 years old in good health. The chain carries TRBV11-2 and TRBJ1-4; D is possibly TRBD1 (5 bases). The CDR3 DNA reads TGTGCCAGCAGCTCGGGGGAGGGAGGGCGCGAAAAACTGTTTTTT. The encoded protein is CASSSGEGGREKLFF.